This TCR beta chain comes out of a study of T cell repertoires in cytomegalovirus infection (dated by TCRdb to between 2018 and 2021). Regarding the study in general: Because public TCR beta signatures pointed to carriage of CMV infection together with the matching HLA type, the HLA type of each donor mattered for the analysis.

The cysteine opens and the phenylalanine closes a CDR3 of 16 amino acids. Only the CDR3 DNA is retained, 48 bases long and in frame from the first base. Sequences SNHLY (CDR1) and FYNNEI (CDR2) are obtained from the germline V gene. Trimmed from V: 7 bases; trimmed from J: 0 bases; junction bases lacking a gene match: 10. Sequencing instrument: Illumina HiSeq 1500. The public reads were reanalyzed by TCRdb: fastp trimming at Q25, MiXCR alignment, in-frame beta chains only. Rows are unified per CDR3 protein, each entry keeping the most common DNA and genes. Present in this sample are 400,000 to 550,000 distinct CDR3 sequences, roughly 10% of which were seen just once. About 10% of the sample belongs to the ten largest clones. Study-wide findings and limitations: Carriers of CMV infection plus the relevant HLA type were discriminated by the cumulative frequency of public TCR beta family members in the study cohort and in an independent roughly 340-donor cohort. The ex vivo response was dominated by HLA-C-restricted CMV-specific TCR beta clonotypes, which also provided the single most frequent clonotype in two of eight donors.

This clonotype was recorded at least ten times. Which antigen it targets is not known. No much larger clonotype is one base removed from it; base qualities were not supplied. Source material: PBMCs. The chain is made from TRBV2 and TRBJ2-5; TRBD2 aligns with 8 central bases. The source is a human donor in good health (CMV status not recorded). Some clones in this sample may be carry-over from other donors' samples. Read as DNA, the sequence is TGTGCCAGCATCCCCGAGCGGGGGCAATACCAAGAGACCCAGTACTTC. It specifies CASIPERGQYQETQYF.